This section outlines one T cell receptor (beta chain) sequence together with its context. The data belong to a study of shared T cell receptors in the human thymus. The method was immunoSEQ multiplex PCR; TCRdb's version includes in-frame clones alone and lacks a portion of them. This repertoire shows some 720,000 clones, more than 75% found once; its top ten account for approximately 0.01%. The CDR3 covers 19 residues. From germline, CDR1 is SEHNR and CDR2 FQNEAQ (reference sequence). Trimming removed 5 bases from V and 4 bases from J, with 29 bases in between. These sequences were also reported in another study, on human thymus T cells. That work contributes: Corrective heart surgery yielded the resections from which the thymus tissue came. Thymic as well as blood repertoires seemed to favor certain V and J genes unevenly.

The source of this sequence is a boy under two years old with a congenital heart defect. The sequenced sample consisted of thymocytes. This chain uses TRBV7-9 with TRBJ1-2; D possibly corresponds to TRBD1 (6 bases). CDR3 bases: TGTGCCAGCAGCCCTAGTCGACCTGGACAGAAGGTCCCTTTCTATGGCTACACCTTC. This codes for CASSPSRPGQKVPFYGYTF. The full variable domain, with the rest looked up from reference TRBV7-9 and TRBJ1-2, is DTGVSQNPRHKITKRGQNVTFRCDPISEHNRLYWYRQTLGQGPEFLTYFQNEAQLEKSRLLSDRFSAERPKGSFSTLEIQRTEQGDSAMYLCASSPSRPGQKVPFYGYTFGSGTRLTVV.